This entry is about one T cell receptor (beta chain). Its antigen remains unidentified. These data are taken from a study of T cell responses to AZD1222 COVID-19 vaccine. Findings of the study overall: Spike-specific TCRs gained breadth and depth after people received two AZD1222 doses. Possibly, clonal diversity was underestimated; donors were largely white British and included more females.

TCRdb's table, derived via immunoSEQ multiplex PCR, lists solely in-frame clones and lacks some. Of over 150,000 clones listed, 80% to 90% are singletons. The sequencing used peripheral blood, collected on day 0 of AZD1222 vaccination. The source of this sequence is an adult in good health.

CDR3: CASTRDSLNQPQHF. The CDR3 DNA is TGTGCCAGCACCAGGGACAGCCTCAATCAGCCCCAGCATTTT. The chain has TRBV16 and TRBJ1-5; 7 nucleotides agree with TRBD1. V was pared by 7 bases and J by 3 bases, with 6 bases of the junction left unmatched. CDR1 is KGHSY, CDR2 FQNENV, per germline. There are 14 residues in the CDR3. Full variable domain (missing parts from reference TRBV16 and TRBJ1-5): GEEVAQTPKHLVRGEGQKAKLYCAPIKGHSYVFWYQQVLKNEFKFLISFQNENVFDETGMPKERFSAKCLPNSPCSLEIQATKLEDSAVYFCASTRDSLNQPQHFGDGTRLSIL.